The 8 T cell receptor beta chains listed next were all sequenced from one sample in a study of OX40 agonist ivuxolimab in advanced cancers. Sequencing used immunoSEQ multiplex PCR; TCRdb keeps in-frame clones, though not all of them. The sample lists some 100,000 clones, about 92% occurring once. Sample: CD4+ or CD8+ T cells sorted from blood, taken in a trial of the OX40 agonist ivuxolimab. The receptors were gathered from an adult with an advanced solid tumor such as melanoma, head and neck, liver or kidney cancer.

The chain carries TRBV7-6 and TRBJ2-7; possibly TRBD1 for D (5 bases). The CDR3 extends over 14 amino acids. Per the germline V gene, CDR1 is SGHVS and CDR2 is FNYEAQ. The germline V and J ends were trimmed by 5 bases and 3 bases, with 14 bases remaining between them. The CDR3 DNA is TGTGCCAGCAGCCCCCAGGGCAGCGTCTACGAGCAGTACTTC. This translates into CASSPQGSVYEQYF.

The chain recombines TRBV19 with TRBJ2-7; the match to TRBD1 covers 9 bases. Germline CDR1 is LNHDA and CDR2 is SQIVND (reference sequence). Trimming at V came to 5 bases and at J to 0 bases, leaving 2 bases not matched to a gene. The CDR3 has 14 amino acids. The CDR3 nucleotides read TGTGCCAGTAGTTGGGACAGGGACTCCTACGAGCAGTACTTC. This encodes CASSWDRDSYEQYF.

V gene TRBV15 combines with J gene TRBJ2-6; a possible D gene is TRBD1 (5 bases). Between the trimmed V and J ends, which lost 2 bases and 0 bases, there was a span of 11 bases. The CDR3 has 17 residues. Germline-derived CDR1 and CDR2 are LNHNV and YYDKDF (reference sequence). The CDR3 DNA reads as TGTGCCACCAGCAGATTACGACAGACCTCTGGGGCCAACGTCCTGACTTTC. Protein: CATSRLRQTSGANVLTF.

As regards this clone: The same CDR3 is also encoded by other DNA sequences in this sample. The chain couples TRBV7-2 to TRBJ2-3, with 7 bases identical to TRBD2. V shed 0 bases and J 3 bases; nucleotides not matched to a gene: 0. Germline CDR1 reads SGHTA; CDR2 reads FQGNSA. The CDR3 is made up of 14 amino acids. The CDR3 reads CASSLAGGTDTQYF. The CDR3 DNA follows: TGTGCCAGCAGCTTAGCGGGGGGGACAGATACGCAGTATTTT. Full variable domain (remainder filled in from reference TRBV7-2 and TRBJ2-3): GAGVSQSPSNKVTEKGKDVELRCDPISGHTALYWYRQSLGQGLEFLIYFQGNSAPDKSGLPSDRFSAERTGGSVSTLTIQRTQQEDSAVYLCASSLAGGTDTQYFGPGTRLTVL.

The chain is built from TRBV19 and TRBJ2-1; D unclear. Trimming took off 5 bases at V and 7 bases at J, with 18 bases between the two ends. The length of the CDR3 is 15 residues. Germline V CDR1 and CDR2: LNHDA, SQIVND (reference sequence). The chain's CDR3 is CASSWAVRFENEQFF. CDR3 nucleotide sequence: TGTGCCAGTAGTTGGGCGGTAAGGTTTGAGAATGAGCAGTTCTTC.

The chain combines TRBV14 with TRBJ2-5, with D possibly matching TRBD2 (6 bases). The CDR3 is 13 residues long. CDR1 is SGHDN and CDR2 is FVKESK in the germline V gene. V shed 2 bases and J shed 3 bases, with 7 bases lying between them. CDR3 amino acids: CASSQSGEETQYF. For the CDR3, the DNA is TGTGCCAGCAGCCAATCGGGGGAAGAGACCCAGTACTTC.

The chain is built from TRBV6-5 and TRBJ2-7, with 8 bases aligning to TRBD2. The J segment lost 4 bases and the V segment lost 6 bases, leaving 8 bases of the junction unmatched. This CDR3 has 14 residues. Germline V gene lookup returns CDR1 MNHEY and CDR2 SVGAGI. Here the CDR3 reads CASSSVRGGYEQYF. The CDR3 DNA reads TGTGCCAGCAGCTCCGTTCGGGGGGGATACGAGCAGTACTTC.

The chain uses TRBV6-6 and TRBJ1-4; TRBD1 matches 7 bases. The length of the CDR3 is 15 residues. Germline CDR1 and CDR2: MNHNY and SVGAGI (reference sequence). Trimming at V came to 0 bases and at J to 8 bases, leaving 6 bases not matched to a gene. CDR3 sequence reads: CASSYSTGWGEKLFF. In DNA form, the CDR3 reads TGTGCCAGCAGTTACTCGACAGGGTGGGGAGAAAAACTGTTTTTT.